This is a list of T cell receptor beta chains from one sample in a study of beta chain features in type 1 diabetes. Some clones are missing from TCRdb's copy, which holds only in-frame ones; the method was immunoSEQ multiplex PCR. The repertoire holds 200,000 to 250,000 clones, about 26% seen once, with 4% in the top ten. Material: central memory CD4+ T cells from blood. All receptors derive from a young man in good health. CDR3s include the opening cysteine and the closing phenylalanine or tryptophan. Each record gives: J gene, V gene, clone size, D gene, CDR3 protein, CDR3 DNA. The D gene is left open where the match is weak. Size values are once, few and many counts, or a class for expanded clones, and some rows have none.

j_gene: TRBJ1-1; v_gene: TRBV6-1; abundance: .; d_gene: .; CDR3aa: CASSDGRAGPTENTEAFF; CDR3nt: TGTGCCAGCAGTGATGGAAGGGCCGGGCCGACAGAGAACACTGAAGCTTTCTTT
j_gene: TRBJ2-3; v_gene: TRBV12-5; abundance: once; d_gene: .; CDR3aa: CASGLGQVSTDTQYF; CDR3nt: TGTGCTAGTGGTTTGGGGCAGGTTAGCACAGATACGCAGTATTTT
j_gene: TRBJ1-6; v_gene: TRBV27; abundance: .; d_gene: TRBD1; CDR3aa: CASTAGGRSPLHF; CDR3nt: TGTGCCAGCACGGCAGGGGGGCGTTCACCCCTCCACTTT
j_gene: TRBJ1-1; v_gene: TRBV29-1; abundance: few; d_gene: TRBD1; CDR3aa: CSVTGRTEAFF; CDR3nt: TGCAGCGTGACAGGGCGAACTGAAGCTTTCTTT
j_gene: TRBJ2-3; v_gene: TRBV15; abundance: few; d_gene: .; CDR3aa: CATSRGDRNTDTQYF; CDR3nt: TGTGCCACCAGCAGAGGAGACAGGAACACAGATACGCAGTATTTT
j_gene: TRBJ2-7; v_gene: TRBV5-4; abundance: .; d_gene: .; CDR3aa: CASSFSPGRNEQYF; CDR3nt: TGTGCCAGCAGCTTCTCGCCAGGGAGGAACGAGCAGTACTTC
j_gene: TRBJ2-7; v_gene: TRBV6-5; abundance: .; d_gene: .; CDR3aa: CASQLSPMAYEQYF; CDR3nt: TGTGCCAGCCAACTCAGCCCAATGGCGTACGAGCAGTACTTC
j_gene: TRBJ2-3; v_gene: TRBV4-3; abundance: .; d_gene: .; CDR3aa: CASSQGDNTDTQYF; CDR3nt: TGCGCCAGCAGCCAAGGGGACAACACAGATACGCAGTATTTT
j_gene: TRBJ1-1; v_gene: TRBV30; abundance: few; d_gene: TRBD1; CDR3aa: CAWSALTGFNTEAFF; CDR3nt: TGTGCCTGGAGCGCCCTGACAGGGTTCAACACTGAAGCTTTCTTT
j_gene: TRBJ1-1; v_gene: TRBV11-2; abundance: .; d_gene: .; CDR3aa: CASSLQGLRPAFF; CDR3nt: TGTGCCAGCAGCTTACAGGGGCTGCGCCCTGCTTTCTTT
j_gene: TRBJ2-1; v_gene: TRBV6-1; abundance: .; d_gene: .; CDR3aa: CASSEIYRRNEQFF; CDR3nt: TGTGCCAGCAGTGAAATCTACCGGAGGAATGAGCAGTTCTTC
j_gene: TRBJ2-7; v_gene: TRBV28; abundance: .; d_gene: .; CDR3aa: CASSIQGTYEQYF; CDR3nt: TGTGCCAGCTCTATCCAGGGAACCTACGAGCAGTACTTC
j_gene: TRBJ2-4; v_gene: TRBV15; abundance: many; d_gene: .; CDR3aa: CATSREGNIQYF; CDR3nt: TGTGCCACCAGCAGAGAGGGGAACATTCAGTACTTC
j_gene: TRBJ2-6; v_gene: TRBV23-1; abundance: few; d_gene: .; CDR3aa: CASSPQASGANVLTF; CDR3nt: TGCGCCAGCAGTCCACAGGCCTCTGGGGCCAACGTCCTGACTTTC
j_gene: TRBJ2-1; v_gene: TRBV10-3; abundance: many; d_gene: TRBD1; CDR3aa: CAIRTGTGTYNEQFF; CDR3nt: TGTGCCATCAGGACCGGGACAGGGACCTACAATGAGCAGTTCTTC
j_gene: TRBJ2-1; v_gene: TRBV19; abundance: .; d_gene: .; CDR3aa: CASSRWDEQFF; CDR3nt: TGTGCCAGTAGTCGGTGGGATGAGCAGTTCTTC
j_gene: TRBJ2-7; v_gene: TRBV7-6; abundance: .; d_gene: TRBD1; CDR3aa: CASRGTGNHEQYF; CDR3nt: TGTGCCAGCAGGGGGACAGGGAACCACGAGCAGTACTTC
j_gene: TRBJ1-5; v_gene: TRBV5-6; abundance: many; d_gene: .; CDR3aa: CASSARDAHQPQHF; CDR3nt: TGTGCCAGCAGCGCACGGGACGCCCATCAGCCCCAGCATTTT
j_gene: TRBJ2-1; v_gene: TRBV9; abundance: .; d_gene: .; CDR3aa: CASSASDWDNEQFF; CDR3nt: TGTGCCAGCAGCGCTAGCGATTGGGACAATGAGCAGTTCTTC
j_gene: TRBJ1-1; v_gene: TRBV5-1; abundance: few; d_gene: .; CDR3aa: CASSLREGSTEAFF; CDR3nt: TGCGCCAGCAGCTTGAGAGAGGGGAGCACTGAAGCTTTCTTT
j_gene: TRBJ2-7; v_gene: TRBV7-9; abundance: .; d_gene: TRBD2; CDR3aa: CASSLDGGRSRGEQYF; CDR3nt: TGTGCCAGCAGCTTAGACGGGGGGAGGTCCCGAGGCGAGCAGTACTTC
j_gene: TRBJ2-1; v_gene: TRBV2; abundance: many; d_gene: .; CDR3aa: CASRRIYNEQFF; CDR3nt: TGTGCCAGCAGGCGCATCTACAATGAGCAGTTCTTC
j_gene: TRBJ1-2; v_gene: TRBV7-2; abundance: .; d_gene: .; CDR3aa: CASSSGPYVGGYTF; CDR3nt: TGTGCCAGCAGCTCCGGACCCTACGTCGGGGGCTACACCTTC
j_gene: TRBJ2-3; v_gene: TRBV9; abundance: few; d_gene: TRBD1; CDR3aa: CASSAWTGSTDTQYF; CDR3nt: TGTGCCAGCAGCGCGTGGACAGGGAGTACAGATACGCAGTATTTT
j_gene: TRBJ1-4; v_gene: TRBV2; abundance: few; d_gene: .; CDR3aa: CASSPVARVNEKLFF; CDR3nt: TGTGCCAGCAGCCCCGTAGCTAGGGTGAATGAAAAACTGTTTTTT
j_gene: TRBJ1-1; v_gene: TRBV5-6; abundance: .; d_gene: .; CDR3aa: CASSWNRGDTEAFF; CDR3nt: TGTGCCAGCAGCTGGAATCGGGGGGACACTGAAGCTTTCTTT
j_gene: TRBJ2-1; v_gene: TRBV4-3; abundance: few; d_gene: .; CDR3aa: CASSPEPYNEQFF; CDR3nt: TGCGCCAGCAGCCCGGAGCCCTACAATGAGCAGTTCTTC
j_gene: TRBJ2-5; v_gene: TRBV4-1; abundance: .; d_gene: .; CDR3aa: CASSLTQGSETQYF; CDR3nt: TGCGCCAGCAGCCTAACACAGGGCTCAGAGACCCAGTACTTC
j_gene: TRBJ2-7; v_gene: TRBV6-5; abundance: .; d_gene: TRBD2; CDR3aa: CASRLAGAAYEQYF; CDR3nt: TGTGCCAGCAGATTAGCGGGAGCGGCCTACGAGCAGTACTTC
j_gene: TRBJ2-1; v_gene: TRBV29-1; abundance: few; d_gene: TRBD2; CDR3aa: CSVPRFGRGNNEQFF; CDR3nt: TGCAGCGTTCCGAGGTTCGGGAGGGGAAACAATGAGCAGTTCTTC
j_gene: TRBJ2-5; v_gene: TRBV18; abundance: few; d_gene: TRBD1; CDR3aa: CASSPGQAGETQYF; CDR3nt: TGTGCCAGCTCACCGGGACAGGCTGGGGAGACCCAGTACTTC
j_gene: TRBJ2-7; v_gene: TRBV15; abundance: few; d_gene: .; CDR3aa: CATSRGAEYEQYF; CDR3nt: TGTGCCACCAGCAGAGGTGCTGAGTACGAGCAGTACTTC